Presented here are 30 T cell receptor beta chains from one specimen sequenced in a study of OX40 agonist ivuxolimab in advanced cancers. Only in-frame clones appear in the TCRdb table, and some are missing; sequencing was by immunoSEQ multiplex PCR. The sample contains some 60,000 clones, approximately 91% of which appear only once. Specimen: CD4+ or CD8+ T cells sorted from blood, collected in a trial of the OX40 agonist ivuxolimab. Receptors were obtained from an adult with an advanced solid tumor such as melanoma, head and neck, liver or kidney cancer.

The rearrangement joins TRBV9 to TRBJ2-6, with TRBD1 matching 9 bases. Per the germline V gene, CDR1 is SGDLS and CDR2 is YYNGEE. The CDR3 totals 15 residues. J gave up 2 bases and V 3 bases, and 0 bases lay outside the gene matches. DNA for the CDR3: TGTGCCAGCAGCGGGACAGGGGCTGGGGCCAACGTCCTGACTTTC. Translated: CASSGTGAGANVLTF.

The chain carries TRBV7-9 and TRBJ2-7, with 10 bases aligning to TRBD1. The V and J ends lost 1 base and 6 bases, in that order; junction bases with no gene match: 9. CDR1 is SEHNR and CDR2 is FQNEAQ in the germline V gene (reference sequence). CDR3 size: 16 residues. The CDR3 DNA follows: TGTGCCAGCAGCTTAGGGGGGACAGGGGATCTGGGCGAGCAGTACTTC. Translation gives CASSLGGTGDLGEQYF. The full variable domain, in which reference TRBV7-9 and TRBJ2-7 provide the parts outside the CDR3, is DTGVSQNPRHKITKRGQNVTFRCDPISEHNRLYWYRQTLGQGPEFLTYFQNEAQLEKSRLLSDRFSAERPKGSFSTLEIQRTEQGDSAMYLCASSLGGTGDLGEQYFGPGTRLTVT.

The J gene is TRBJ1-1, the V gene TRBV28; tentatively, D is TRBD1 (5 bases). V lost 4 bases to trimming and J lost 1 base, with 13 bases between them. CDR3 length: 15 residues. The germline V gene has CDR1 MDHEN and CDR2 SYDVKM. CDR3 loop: CASSSAGTANTEAFF. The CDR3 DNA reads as TGTGCCAGCAGTTCCGCAGGGACGGCGAACACTGAAGCTTTCTTT.

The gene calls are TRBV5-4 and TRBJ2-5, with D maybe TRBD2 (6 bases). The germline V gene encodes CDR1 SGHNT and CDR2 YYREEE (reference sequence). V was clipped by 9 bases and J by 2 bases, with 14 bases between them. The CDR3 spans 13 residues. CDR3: CATKAGSQETQYF. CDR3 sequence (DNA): TGTGCCACCAAAGCGGGTAGTCAAGAGACCCAGTACTTC.

The CDR3 spells CASSYRGEEAEAFF. CDR3 nucleotide sequence: TGCGCCAGCAGTTACAGGGGGGAGGAAGCTGAAGCTTTCTTT. The chain employs TRBV5-1 and TRBJ1-1, with 8 bases lining up with TRBD1. Germline V lookup: CDR1 SGHRS, CDR2 YFSETQ. This CDR3 is built from 14 residues. V was pared by 5 bases and J by 6 bases, with 9 bases of the junction left unmatched.

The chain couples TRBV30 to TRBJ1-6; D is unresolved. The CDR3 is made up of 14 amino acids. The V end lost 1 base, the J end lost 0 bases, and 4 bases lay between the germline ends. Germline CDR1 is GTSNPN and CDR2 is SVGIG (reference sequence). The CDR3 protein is CAWSASSYNSPLHF. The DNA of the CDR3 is TGTGCCTGGAGTGCCAGCTCCTATAATTCACCCCTCCACTTT.

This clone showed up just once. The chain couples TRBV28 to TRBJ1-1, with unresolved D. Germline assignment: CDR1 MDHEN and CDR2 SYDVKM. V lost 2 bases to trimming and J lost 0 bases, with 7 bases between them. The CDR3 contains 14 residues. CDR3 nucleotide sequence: TGTGCCAGCAGTTTACCCCCGATGAACACTGAAGCTTTCTTT. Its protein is CASSLPPMNTEAFF.

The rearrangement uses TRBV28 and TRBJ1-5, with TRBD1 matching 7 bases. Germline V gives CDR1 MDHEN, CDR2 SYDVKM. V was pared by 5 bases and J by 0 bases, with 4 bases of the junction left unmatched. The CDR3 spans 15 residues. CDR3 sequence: CASSPGTASNQPQHF. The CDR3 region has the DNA TGTGCCAGCAGTCCTGGGACAGCTAGCAATCAGCCCCAGCATTTT.

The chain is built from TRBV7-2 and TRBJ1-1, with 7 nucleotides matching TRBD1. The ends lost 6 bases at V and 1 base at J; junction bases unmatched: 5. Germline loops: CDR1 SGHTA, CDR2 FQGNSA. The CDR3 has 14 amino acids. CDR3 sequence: CASSSGTANTEAFF. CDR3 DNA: TGTGCCAGCAGTAGCGGGACAGCGAACACTGAAGCTTTCTTT. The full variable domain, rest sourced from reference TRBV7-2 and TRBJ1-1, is GAGVSQSPSNKVTEKGKDVELRCDPISGHTALYWYRQSLGQGLEFLIYFQGNSAPDKSGLPSDRFSAERTGGSVSTLTIQRTQQEDSAVYLCASSSGTANTEAFFGQGTRLTVV.

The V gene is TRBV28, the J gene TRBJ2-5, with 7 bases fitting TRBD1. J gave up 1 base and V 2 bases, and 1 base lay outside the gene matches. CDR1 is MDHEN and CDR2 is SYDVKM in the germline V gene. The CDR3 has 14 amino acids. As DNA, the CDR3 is TGTGCCAGCAGTTTACCAGGGGGCCAAGAGACCCAGTACTTC. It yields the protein CASSLPGGQETQYF.

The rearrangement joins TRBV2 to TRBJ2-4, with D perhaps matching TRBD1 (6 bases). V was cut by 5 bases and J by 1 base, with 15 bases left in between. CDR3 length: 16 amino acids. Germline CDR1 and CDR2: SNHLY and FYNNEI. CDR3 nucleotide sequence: TGTGCCAGCAGTACACAGGGTGAGGCGGCCAAAAACATTCAGTACTTC. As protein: CASSTQGEAAKNIQYF. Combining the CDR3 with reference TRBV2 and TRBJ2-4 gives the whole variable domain EPEVTQTPSHQVTQMGQEVILRCVPISNHLYFYWYRQILGQKVEFLVSFYNNEISEKSEIFDDQFSVERPDGSNFTLKIRSTKLEDSAMYFCASSTQGEAAKNIQYFGAGTRLSVL.

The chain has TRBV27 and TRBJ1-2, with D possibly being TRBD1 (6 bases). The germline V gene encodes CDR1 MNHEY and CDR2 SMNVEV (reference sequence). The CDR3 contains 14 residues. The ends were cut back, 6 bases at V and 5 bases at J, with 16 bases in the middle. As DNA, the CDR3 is TGTGCCAGCAGGAGAGGGGGGAGCGCTTATGGCTACACCTTC. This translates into CASRRGGSAYGYTF.

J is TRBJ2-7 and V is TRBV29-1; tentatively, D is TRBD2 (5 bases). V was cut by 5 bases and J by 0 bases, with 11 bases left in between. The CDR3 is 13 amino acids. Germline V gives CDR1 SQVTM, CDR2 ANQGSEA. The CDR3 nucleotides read TGCAGCGTTCTAAGGAGGAGCTCCTACGAGCAGTACTTC. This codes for CSVLRRSSYEQYF.

CDR3 sequence: CASSLDRDETQYF. DNA for the CDR3: TGTGCCAGCAGCTTAGACAGGGACGAGACCCAGTACTTC. The chain joins TRBV11-2 to TRBJ2-5; D may be TRBD1 or TRBD2 (5 bases each). This CDR3 spans 13 amino acids. Germline V gene data show CDR1 as SGHAT and CDR2 as FQNNGV. V was pared by 0 bases and J by 5 bases, with 7 bases between. Variable domain in full (rest from reference TRBV11-2 and TRBJ2-5): EAGVAQSPRYKIIEKRQSVAFWCNPISGHATLYWYQQILGQGPKLLIQFQNNGVVDDSQLPKDRFSAERLKGVDSTLKIQPAKLEDSAVYLCASSLDRDETQYFGPGTRLLVL.

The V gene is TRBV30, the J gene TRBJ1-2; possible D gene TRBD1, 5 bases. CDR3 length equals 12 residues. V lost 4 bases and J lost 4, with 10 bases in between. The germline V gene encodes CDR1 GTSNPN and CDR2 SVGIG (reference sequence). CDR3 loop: CAWIRGLYGYTF. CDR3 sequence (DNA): TGTGCCTGGATAAGGGGTCTCTATGGCTACACCTTC.

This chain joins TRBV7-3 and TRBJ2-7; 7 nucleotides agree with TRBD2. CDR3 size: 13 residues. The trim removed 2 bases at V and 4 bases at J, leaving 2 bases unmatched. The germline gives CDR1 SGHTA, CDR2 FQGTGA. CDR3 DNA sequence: TGTGCCAGCAGCTTACGACTAGCTTACGAGCAGTACTTC. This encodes CASSLRLAYEQYF. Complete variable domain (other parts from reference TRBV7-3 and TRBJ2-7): GAGVSQTPSNKVTEKGKYVELRCDPISGHTALYWYRQSLGQGPEFLIYFQGTGAADDSGLPNDRFFAVRPEGSVSTLKIQRTERGDSAVYLCASSLRLAYEQYFGPGTRLTVT.

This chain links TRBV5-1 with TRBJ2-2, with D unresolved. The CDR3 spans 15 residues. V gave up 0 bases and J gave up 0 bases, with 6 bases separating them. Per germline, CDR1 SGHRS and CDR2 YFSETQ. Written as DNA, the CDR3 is TGCGCCAGCAGCTTGGTCGAGGCGAACACCGGGGAGCTGTTTTTT. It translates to CASSLVEANTGELFF.

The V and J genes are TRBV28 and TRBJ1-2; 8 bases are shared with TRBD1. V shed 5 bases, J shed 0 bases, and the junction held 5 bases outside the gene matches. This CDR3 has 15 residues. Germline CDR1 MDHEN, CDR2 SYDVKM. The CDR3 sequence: CASSLGQGANYGYTF. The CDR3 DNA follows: TGTGCCAGCAGTCTCGGACAGGGAGCTAACTATGGCTACACCTTC.

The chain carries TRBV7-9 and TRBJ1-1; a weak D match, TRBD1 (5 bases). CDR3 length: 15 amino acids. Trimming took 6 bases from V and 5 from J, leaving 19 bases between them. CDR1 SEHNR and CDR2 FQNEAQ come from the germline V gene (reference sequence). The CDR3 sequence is CASSSDNTKGTEAFF. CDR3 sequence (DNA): TGTGCCAGCAGTTCGGACAACACAAAGGGTACTGAAGCTTTCTTT.

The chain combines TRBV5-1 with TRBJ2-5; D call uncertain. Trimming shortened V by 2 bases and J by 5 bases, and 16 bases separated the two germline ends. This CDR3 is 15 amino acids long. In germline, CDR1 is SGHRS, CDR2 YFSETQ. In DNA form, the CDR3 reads TGCGCCAGCAGCTTAACGACAAACCCGCGGGAGACCCAGTACTTC. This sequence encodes CASSLTTNPRETQYF.

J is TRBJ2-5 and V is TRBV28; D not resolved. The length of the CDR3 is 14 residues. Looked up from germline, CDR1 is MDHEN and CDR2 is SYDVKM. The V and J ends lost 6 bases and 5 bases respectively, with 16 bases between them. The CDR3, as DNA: TGTGCCAGCAGGATCGGGTCGACAAGGGAGACCCAGTACTTC. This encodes CASRIGSTRETQYF.

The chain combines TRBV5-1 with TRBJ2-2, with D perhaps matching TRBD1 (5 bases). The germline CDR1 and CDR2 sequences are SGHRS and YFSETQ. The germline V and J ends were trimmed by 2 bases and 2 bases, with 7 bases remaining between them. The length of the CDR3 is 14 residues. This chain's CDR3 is CASSFGANTGELFF. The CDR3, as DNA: TGCGCCAGCAGCTTTGGGGCTAACACCGGGGAGCTGTTTTTT.

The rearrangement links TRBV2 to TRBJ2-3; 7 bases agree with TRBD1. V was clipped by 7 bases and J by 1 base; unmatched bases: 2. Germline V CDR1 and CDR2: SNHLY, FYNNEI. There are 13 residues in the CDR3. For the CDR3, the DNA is TGTGCCAGCAACGGACAGGGCACAGATACGCAGTATTTT. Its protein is CASNGQGTDTQYF.

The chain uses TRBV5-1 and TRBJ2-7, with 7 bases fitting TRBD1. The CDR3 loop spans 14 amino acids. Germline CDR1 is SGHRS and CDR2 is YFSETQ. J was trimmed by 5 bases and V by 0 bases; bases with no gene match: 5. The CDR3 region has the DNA TGCGCCAGCAGCTTGGTGACAGGGAGCAACGAGCAGTACTTC. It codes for CASSLVTGSNEQYF.

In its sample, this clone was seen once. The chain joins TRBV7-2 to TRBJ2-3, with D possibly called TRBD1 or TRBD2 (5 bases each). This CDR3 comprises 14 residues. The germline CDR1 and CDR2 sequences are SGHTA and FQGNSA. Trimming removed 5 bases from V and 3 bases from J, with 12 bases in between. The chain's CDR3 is CASSRLEGTDTQYF. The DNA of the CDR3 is TGTGCCAGCAGCCGTCTTGAGGGGACAGATACGCAGTATTTT.

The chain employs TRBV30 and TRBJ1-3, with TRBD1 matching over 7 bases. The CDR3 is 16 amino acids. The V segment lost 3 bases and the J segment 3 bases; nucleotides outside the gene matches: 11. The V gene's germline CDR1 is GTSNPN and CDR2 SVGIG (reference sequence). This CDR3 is CAWRSTGASYGNTIYF. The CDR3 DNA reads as TGTGCCTGGAGGAGTACAGGGGCGTCTTATGGAAACACCATATATTTT.

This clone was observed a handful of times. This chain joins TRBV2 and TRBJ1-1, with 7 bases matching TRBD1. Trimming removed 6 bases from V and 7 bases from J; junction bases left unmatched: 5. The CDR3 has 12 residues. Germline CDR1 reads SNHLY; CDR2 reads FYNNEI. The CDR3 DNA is TGTGCCAGCAGGGGACAGAGCTATGAAGCTTTCTTT. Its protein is CASRGQSYEAFF.

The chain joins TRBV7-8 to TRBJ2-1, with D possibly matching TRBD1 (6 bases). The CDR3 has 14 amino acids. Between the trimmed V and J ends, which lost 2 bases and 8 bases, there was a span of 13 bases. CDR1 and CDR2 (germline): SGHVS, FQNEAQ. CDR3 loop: CASSLLQGHYEQFF. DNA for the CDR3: TGTGCCAGCAGCTTACTCCAGGGGCACTATGAGCAGTTCTTC.

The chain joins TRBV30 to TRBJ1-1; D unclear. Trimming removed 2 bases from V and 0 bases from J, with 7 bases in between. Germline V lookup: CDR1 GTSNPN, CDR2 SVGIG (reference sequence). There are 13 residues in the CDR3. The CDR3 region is CAWSLELNTEAFF. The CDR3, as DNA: TGTGCCTGGAGTTTAGAGTTGAACACTGAAGCTTTCTTT.

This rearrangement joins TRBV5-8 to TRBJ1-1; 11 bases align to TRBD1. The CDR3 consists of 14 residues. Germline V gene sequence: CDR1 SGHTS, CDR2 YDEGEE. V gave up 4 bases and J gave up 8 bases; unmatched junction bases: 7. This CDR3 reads CASSPGGTGGEAFF. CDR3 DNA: TGTGCCAGCAGCCCCGGTGGGACAGGGGGAGAAGCTTTCTTT.